This entry concerns a single TCR beta chain. Its antigen is unidentified. The CDR3 runs to 15 residues. The V gene lost 4 bases and the J gene lost 3 bases, with 17 bases spanning the gap. Germline V lookup: CDR1 SGDLS, CDR2 YYNGEE. This sample was included in a study of T cell responses to AZD1222 COVID-19 vaccine. Study observations and caveats: The repertoires were collected only after the peak T cell response. Vaccine-associated CD4 TCRs ranged over spike, dominating at 160-218 and 743-854. Possibly, clonal diversity was underestimated; donors were largely white British and included more females.

Method: immunoSEQ multiplex PCR; TCRdb's copy keeps in-frame clones and lacks some. Of some 110,000 clones in the sample, approximately 89% are singletons; the top ten hold 35% to 50%. This sequence was found in an adult who received the AZD1222 COVID-19 vaccine. The rearrangement links TRBV9 to TRBJ2-7; D gene unclear. Sequences were derived from peripheral blood, sampled 28 days after the second AZD1222 dose. Here the CDR3 DNA reads TGTGCCAGCAGCCCAGGTAGAAGTGTTCGCTACGAGCAGTACTTC. Translation gives CASSPGRSVRYEQYF.